This section outlines one T cell receptor beta chain sequence together with its context. Antigen specificity is unknown. This CDR3 has 13 residues. V trimming: 8 bases; J trimming: 6 bases; junction bases outside the gene matches: 8. In germline, CDR1 is DFQATT, CDR2 SNEGSKA (reference sequence). The entry originates in a study of identical twins. Points from the study as a whole: Within cord blood, abundant beta clonotypes carried fewer insertions, but memory repertoires showed no such trend.

Each CDR3 protein gets one entry after TCRdb re-called the 5' RACE reads with MiXCR. The repertoire holds 300,000 or so distinct CDR3 sequences, more than 8% seen once, with roughly 7% in the top ten. These data also featured in a second study, about yellow fever vaccine responses in identical twins.

Sequencing input: CD8+ T cells sorted from blood. This receptor was obtained from a woman aged 18-35 years in good health. V gene TRBV20-1 combines with J gene TRBJ2-1; the match to TRBD2 covers 9 bases. In DNA, the CDR3 is TGCAGTTTAGCGGGGGCCTATTCCAATGAGCAGTTCTTC. Protein product: CSLAGAYSNEQFF.